This TCR beta chain was recovered during a study of metastatic and nonmetastatic thyroid tumors. As for the study in general: Repertoires from blood and tumor or nodule tissue of malignant and benign thyroid patients were compared. Study-wide findings and caveats: When malignant thyroid tumors were compared with benign nodules, TCR beta diversity was reportedly significantly higher in the malignant tumors. This held in both blood and tumor samples.

Authors' methods: CDR3 was compared across clinicopathological groups, and the resulting differences were used to build a distant-metastasis classifier for papillary thyroid cancer. Via MiXCR, TCRdb re-called the PCR reads. Here the V and J calls rest on TCRdb's processing, not on the authors' analysis. The data show about 26,000 clones, 20% to 30% seen once. All patients were treatment-naive before thyroid surgery. This clone has a handful of counts. Its matching antigen is unknown. One junction end does not reproduce the germline sequence, and a read error may be involved. Additional DNA sequences in this sample encode the identical CDR3. Sequencing used blood. The receptor was isolated from a female donor with papillary thyroid cancer or a benign thyroid nodule (not recorded which). Some clones in this sample may be carry-over from other donors' samples.

The CDR3 protein is CATSGVQGRAGELFF. CDR3 DNA sequence: TGTGCCACCAGCGGTGTACAGGGTAGGGCCGGGGAGTTGTTTTTT. The J gene is TRBJ2-2, the V gene TRBV15, with a possible D match to TRBD1 (6 bases). The germline V gene encodes CDR1 LNHNV and CDR2 YYDKDF (reference sequence). CDR3 length: 15 amino acids.